This is a list of T cell receptor beta chains from one sample in a study of T cell repertoires in cytomegalovirus infection. MiXCR, run by TCRdb on the reads, gives a single entry per CDR3 protein. The data show over 150,000 distinct CDR3 sequences, around 14% seen once. Sample: PBMCs. All receptors come from a human donor in good health (CMV status not recorded). Some clones in this sample may be carry-over from other donors' samples. CDR3s include the opening cysteine and the closing phenylalanine or tryptophan. A D gene is named only where the DNA matches it firmly. Expanded clones are given a class, and other clones once, few, many or no size at all.

D,size,V,J,CDR3,DNA
.,.,TRBV5-1,TRBJ1-1,CASSLARDAEAFF,TGCGCCAGCAGCTTGGCCAGGGACGCTGAAGCTTTCTTT
.,.,TRBV5-1,TRBJ2-5,CASRVTPFFETQYF,TGCGCCAGCAGAGTGACCCCATTTTTCGAGACCCAGTACTTC
TRBD2,.,TRBV18,TRBJ2-5,CASSQSARAGGVQETQYF,TGTGCCAGCTCACAATCGGCTAGAGCGGGAGGAGTACAAGAGACCCAGTACTTC
.,many,TRBV6-2/TRBV6-3,TRBJ2-7,CASSSRTLTYEQYF,TGTGCCAGCAGTTCTCGGACACTTACCTACGAGCAGTACTTC
.,many,TRBV7-2,TRBJ2-7,CASSFGPSYEQYF,TGTGCCAGCAGCTTTGGACCGTCCTACGAGCAGTACTTC
.,many,TRBV12-3/TRBV12-4,TRBJ1-5,CASSFRISNQPQHF,TGTGCCAGCAGTTTCCGCATAAGCAATCAGCCCCAGCATTTT
TRBD1,.,TRBV4-3,TRBJ2-5,CASSQDNRGGRETQYF,TGCGCCAGCAGCCAAGATAATCGAGGGGGCCGGGAGACCCAGTACTTC
.,.,TRBV10-3,TRBJ2-2,CAISRTAGELFF,TGTGCCATCAGTCGGACAGCCGGGGAGCTGTTTTTT
.,.,TRBV29-1,TRBJ2-1,CSPTTLNEQFF,TGCAGCCCAACCACCCTAAATGAGCAGTTCTTC
.,few,TRBV4-1,TRBJ2-2,CASSQASLGATGELFF,TGCGCCAGCAGCCAAGCCTCTTTGGGGGCCACCGGGGAGCTGTTTTTT
TRBD1,.,TRBV12-5,TRBJ1-5,CASGLVSGQGGNQPQHF,TGTGCTAGTGGTTTGGTATCGGGACAGGGGGGCAATCAGCCCCAGCATTTT
TRBD2,.,TRBV28,TRBJ2-4,CASSLPNRVSGTRDKNIQYF,TGTGCCAGCAGCCTCCCGAATAGAGTTAGCGGGACTCGGGACAAAAACATTCAGTACTTC
.,.,TRBV7-9,TRBJ2-2,CASGKSSNTGELFF,TGTGCCAGCGGGAAGAGTAGTAACACCGGGGAGCTGTTTTTT
.,.,TRBV30,TRBJ2-6,CAWMRQLSSGANVLTF,TGTGCCTGGATGCGGCAGTTGAGCTCTGGGGCCAACGTCCTGACTTTC
.,many,TRBV7-6,TRBJ1-5,CASSLKASREQPQHF,TGTGCCAGCAGCTTAAAGGCCTCAAGGGAACAGCCCCAGCATTTT
.,many,TRBV28,TRBJ2-5,CASSLPLETQYF,TGTGCCAGCAGTTTACCTTTAGAGACCCAGTACTTC
.,.,TRBV3-1,TRBJ2-1,CASSLPGDEQFF,TGTGCCAGCAGCCTTCCGGGGGATGAGCAGTTCTTC
.,few,TRBV29-1,TRBJ2-3,CSARPLFTDTQYF,TGCAGCGCCCGCCCCCTCTTCACAGATACGCAGTATTTT
TRBD1,.,TRBV19,TRBJ2-1,CASSIEGQGAGYNEQFF,TGTGCCAGTAGTATAGAAGGACAGGGGGCAGGCTACAATGAGCAGTTCTTC
TRBD1,.,TRBV7-2,TRBJ1-6,CASSRDSPRSSYNSPLHF,TGTGCCAGCAGCCGGGACAGCCCCCGAAGCTCCTATAATTCACCCCTCCACTTT
TRBD1,.,TRBV5-1,TRBJ2-7,CASSSDRGNYEQYF,TGCGCCAGCAGTTCCGACAGGGGTAATTACGAGCAGTACTTC
.,few,TRBV28,TRBJ2-4,CASPGTYGRMAKNIQYF,TGTGCCAGTCCCGGGACATATGGTCGGATGGCCAAAAACATTCAGTACTTC
.,many,TRBV7-2,TRBJ2-1,CASSAEAWYNEQFF,TGTGCCAGCAGCGCCGAGGCGTGGTACAATGAGCAGTTCTTC
.,.,TRBV7-3,TRBJ1-1,CASSFRTGGEAFF,TGTGCCAGCAGCTTCCGGACCGGTGGTGAAGCTTTCTTT
.,.,TRBV19,TRBJ2-3,CASSARDPGDTQYF,TGTGCCAGTAGTGCTCGAGACCCGGGGGATACGCAGTATTTT